This T cell receptor beta chain was recovered during a study of CD8 T cells in seronegative destructive rheumatoid arthritis (dated by TCRdb to between 2020 and 2021). About the investigation overall: At the time of sampling, biological drugs were being given to most of the eight CND-RA patients. Peripheral CD8+ TCRbeta repertoires of CCP-negative destructive rheumatoid arthritis (CND-RA) patients were compared with newly diagnosed seropositive RA, seronegative RA and healthy controls. Comparison cohorts of seropositive RA, seronegative RA and healthy controls came from an earlier published TCRbeta dataset rather than new sequencing. Here is what the overall study found, with its caveats: The authors read the apparently distinct set of enriched public clonotypes carried by CND-RA patients as support for a separate disease subset. No public clonotype enrichment survived Benjamini-Hochberg correction across the 110,000 or so clonotypes tested. Because no diagnostic samples were available, the TCR repertoire differences may partly reflect poor disease control over the years rather than being present at onset. Compared with controls and other RA subtypes, CND-RA repertoires contained more CMV-reactive and fewer influenza A-reactive CD8+ TCRbeta sequences. The small size of the CND-RA cohort was acknowledged as a limitation of the study. After adjusting for age, CND-RA patients appeared to have less diverse, more clonal CD8+ TCRbeta repertoires than other RA subtypes.

This clone has just a few counts. Its antigen is unknown. No qualities accompany the bases; no much larger clone lies one base away. Genomic DNA from CD8+ cells was used for TCRbeta sequencing according to the manufacturer's instructions. TCRbeta sequencing used the immunoSEQ assay and was run at a genomics technology centre in Finland. The study's own analysis went as follows. Clonotype tables produced by the immunoSEQ preprocessing pipeline were converted into VDJtools format, and non-productive clonotypes were filtered out. Samples with fewer than 10,000 reads were excluded, the remaining samples were subsampled to 10,000 reads, and most of the eight CND-RA samples were retained. Using the VDJtools CalcDiversityStats function on data subsampled to 10,000 reads, the Shannon-Wiener, Simpson and clonality indices were calculated. To infer antigen specificity, non-singleton TCRbeta clonotypes were hard-matched against VDJdb, meaning no mismatches were allowed. CDR3 sequences that differed by one amino acid (Hamming distance 1) were grouped together into clusters with potentially shared antigen targets. Public clonotypes were tested for group enrichment with one-sided Fisher's exact tests after resampling groups to six samples, repeated ten times. TCRdb retrieved this table from immuneACCESS and kept in-frame rearrangements only. Not all clones are present; in checked studies, unresolved V genes account for under half, and no reason is known for the remainder. For V, J and clone size, that table is used; D and trimming come from the DNA. A total of more than 10,000 clones appear in this sample, roughly 87% of them only once. The top ten clonotypes cover around a quarter of the sample.

Including the terminal cysteine and phenylalanine, the CDR3 comprises 11 residues. The retained sequence is limited to the CDR3, 33 bases, with the frame set at the first base. Trimming takes 3 bases from V and 9 bases from J, and the germline ends sit 6 bases apart. The germline V gene yields MDHEN for CDR1 and SYDVKM for CDR2. A negative result on the clinical CCP2 antibody test was shown by CND-RA patients, and progression of joint destruction was observed despite active therapy. All CND-RA patients were characterized by typical joint destruction in wrists and ankles and by failure of conventional anti-rheumatic therapy. Sampling of CND-RA patients was performed not at diagnosis but after long disease histories, which spanned decades in several cases. Around 50 millilitres of EDTA-anticoagulated peripheral blood were drawn from each patient. Ficoll-Paque PLUS density gradient separation was used to isolate peripheral blood mononuclear cells. AutoMACS magnetic bead positive selection was used to isolate CD8+ cells from fresh or cryopreserved PBMCs, and flow cytometry was used to check purity. Genomic DNA was extracted using Nucleospin Tissue or Tissue XS kits and then quantified on a Qubit 2.0 fluorometer.

The material sequenced was CD8+ T cells from blood. The chain employs TRBV28 and TRBJ1-5; TRBD1 is a weak D gene call, 5 bases matching. This sequence was found in a woman aged 25 to 55 with seronegative destructive rheumatoid arthritis. Here is the DNA: TGTGCCAGCAGTTTGGGGGGGCCCCAGCATTTT. Translation gives CASSLGGPQHF.